This entry is about one TCR beta chain. This entry comes from a study of blood T cell repertoires in COVID-19. Study background: The study drew acute and convalescent COVID-19 samples from the United States, Italy and Spain. PBMCs, B-cell-depleted T cells, or T cells were the source of the cDNA or gDNA that made up the material.

Original methodology: Cell counts per sample came from amplifying reference gene primers. Produced via immunoSEQ multiplex PCR; TCRdb's table is partial and in-frame only. Clone size and the V and J calls come from that table; the DNA yielded D and trimming. The table records more than 85,000 clones, 75% to 90% of them present only once. Sequencing input: peripheral blood. The TCR originated in a woman aged 45-60 years with acute or convalescent COVID-19.

CDR3 bases: TGTGCCAGTAGTCTCACAGGGGCCTCACCCCATGAGCAGTTCTTC. Protein product: CASSLTGASPHEQFF. The V and J genes are TRBV19 and TRBJ2-1, with 7 bases aligning to TRBD1. The CDR3 consists of 15 residues. The junction had 12 bases not matched to a gene; V was cut back by 5 bases and J by 8 bases. Germline V gives CDR1 LNHDA, CDR2 SQIVND (reference sequence).